The 14 T cell receptor beta chains below were found in one sample sequenced in a study of shared clonotypes between healthy human individuals. Method: immunoSEQ multiplex PCR; TCRdb's copy keeps in-frame clones and lacks some. Here the sample spans just over 2,000,000 clones, around 95% being singletons. Material for sequencing was naive CD4+ T cells sorted from blood. The sample's subset: CD45RA+ positively selected. The receptor source for this set is a man in his late teens or twenties in good health.

The chain employs TRBV7-9 and TRBJ1-6; maybe TRBD1 (5 bases). The germline V and J ends were trimmed by 5 bases and 6 bases, with 14 bases remaining between them. Germline V CDR1 and CDR2: SEHNR, FQNEAQ (reference sequence). The CDR3 has 15 residues. The CDR3 DNA reads TGTGCCAGCAGCCGTCTGACAGACTTTAATTCACCCCTCCACTTT. It yields the protein CASSRLTDFNSPLHF.

In the case of this clone: The same CDR3 is also encoded by other DNA sequences in this sample. The DNA of the CDR3 is TGTGCCAGCAGTCTAGCGGGAGGGACCTACAATGAGCAGTTCTTC. Translating it yields CASSLAGGTYNEQFF. This chain uses TRBV7-2 with TRBJ2-1; 12 positions agree with TRBD2. CDR3 length equals 15 residues. Looked up from germline, CDR1 is SGHTA and CDR2 is FQGNSA. With V trimmed by 6 bases and J by 2 bases, 2 bases remained unmatched.

The chain joins TRBV9 to TRBJ1-2, with 10 bases matching TRBD1. V was clipped by 3 bases and J by 9 bases; unmatched bases: 11. From germline, CDR1 is SGDLS and CDR2 YYNGEE. This CDR3 region has 15 residues. The CDR3 spells CASSASGTGATSYTF. The CDR3 region has the DNA TGTGCCAGCAGCGCCTCCGGGACAGGGGCCACTAGCTACACCTTC.

The chain is built from TRBV4-1 and TRBJ1-6, with D maybe TRBD1 (6 bases). CDR1 MGHRA and CDR2 YSYEKL come from the germline V gene. V was clipped by 3 bases and J by 7 bases, with 7 bases between them. The CDR3 extends over 13 amino acids. The CDR3 nucleotides are TGCGCCAGCAGCCAGGGGGCGAATTCACCCCTCCACTTT. This sequence encodes CASSQGANSPLHF.

The chain joins TRBV2 to TRBJ1-4; D is undetermined. Germline loops: CDR1 SNHLY, CDR2 FYNNEI. Trimming pared 4 bases from V and 0 bases from J, leaving 15 bases between. CDR3 length equals 17 residues. The chain's CDR3 is CASSGLDRLSTNEKLFF. CDR3 DNA: TGTGCCAGCAGTGGACTCGACCGACTGTCAACTAATGAAAAACTGTTTTTT. Full variable domain (rest looked up from reference TRBV2 and TRBJ1-4): EPEVTQTPSHQVTQMGQEVILRCVPISNHLYFYWYRQILGQKVEFLVSFYNNEISEKSEIFDDQFSVERPDGSNFTLKIRSTKLEDSAMYFCASSGLDRLSTNEKLFFGSGTQLSVL.

J is TRBJ2-7 and V is TRBV6-6, with TRBD1 matching 10 bases. This CDR3 is built from 14 residues. The trim removed 8 bases at V and 1 base at J, leaving 5 bases unmatched. The V gene's germline CDR1 is MNHNY and CDR2 SVGAGI (reference sequence). CDR3 in DNA: TGTGCCAGCGGGATGGGACAGGGGTCCTACGAGCAGTACTTC. It codes for CASGMGQGSYEQYF.

The gene calls are TRBV5-4 and TRBJ1-6; 9 bases line up with TRBD1. The CDR3 loop spans 15 amino acids. Germline assignment: CDR1 SGHNT and CDR2 YYREEE (reference sequence). With 0 bases clipped from V and 9 bases from J, the junction kept 4 bases outside the gene matches. The CDR3 DNA follows: TGTGCCAGCAGCTTGGAGCGGGACAGGGCTTCACCCCTCCACTTT. Residues: CASSLERDRASPLHF.

The J gene is TRBJ2-5, the V gene TRBV19, with TRBD1 matching over 11 bases. Germline V gene sequence: CDR1 LNHDA, CDR2 SQIVND (reference sequence). The CDR3 runs to 15 residues. V trimming: 5 bases; J trimming: 4 bases; junction bases outside the gene matches: 6. The CDR3 is CASSSGQGVGETQYF. CDR3 DNA: TGTGCCAGTAGTTCGGGACAGGGGGTCGGAGAGACCCAGTACTTC.

The rearrangement links TRBV6-5 to TRBJ1-1; D is perhaps TRBD1 (5 bases). CDR3 length: 14 residues. The V and J ends lost 6 bases and 3 bases respectively, with 14 bases between them. Per the germline V gene, CDR1 is MNHEY and CDR2 is SVGAGI. The DNA for the CDR3 is TGTGCCAGCAGGAAACTCGACAGATACACTGAAGCTTTCTTT. Protein: CASRKLDRYTEAFF.

This clone showed up just once. The CDR3 reads CASSQQWGPNYGYTF. The CDR3 bases are TGTGCCAGCAGTCAACAGTGGGGGCCCAACTATGGCTACACCTTC. The chain carries TRBV6-1 and TRBJ1-2; D might be TRBD1 (6 bases). Germline V gene sequence: CDR1 MNHNS, CDR2 SASEGT. Trimming took 5 bases from V and 2 from J, leaving 15 bases between them. The CDR3 runs 15 residues.

The genes are TRBV6-5 and TRBJ1-6, with D possibly being TRBD1 (6 bases). The CDR3 is 15 amino acids. CDR1 is MNHEY and CDR2 is SVGAGI in the germline V gene. Between the trimmed V and J ends, which lost 2 bases and 4 bases, there was a span of 9 bases. This CDR3 reads CASSYETGYNSPLHF. The DNA of the CDR3 is TGTGCCAGCAGTTACGAGACAGGTTATAATTCACCCCTCCACTTT.

The chain carries TRBV18 and TRBJ2-2; 9 bases align to TRBD2. The CDR3 contains 16 residues. Per the germline V gene, CDR1 is KGHSH and CDR2 is LQKENI. J gave up 3 bases and V 6 bases, and 8 bases lay outside the gene matches. The CDR3 DNA is TGTGCCAGCTCGCCGCGGGGGGGGCCCGACACCGGGGAGCTGTTTTTT. Translating it yields CASSPRGGPDTGELFF.

This chain connects TRBV10-3 to TRBJ1-5, with 10 bases fitting TRBD1. The CDR3 is made up of 14 amino acids. The V gene end was trimmed by 6 bases and the J gene end by 4 bases; junction bases not matched to a gene: 3. CDR1 ENHRY and CDR2 SYGVKD come from the germline V gene. CDR3 in amino acids: CAISGTGENQPQHF. The CDR3 DNA follows: TGTGCCATCAGCGGGACAGGGGAAAATCAGCCCCAGCATTTT.

This chain links TRBV7-6 with TRBJ2-1; 13 bases fit TRBD2. CDR1 is SGHVS, CDR2 FNYEAQ, per germline. The J segment lost 0 bases and the V segment lost 5 bases, leaving 7 bases of the junction unmatched. This CDR3 contains 18 residues. The CDR3 DNA reads as TGTGCCAGCAGCCCCGGGACTAGCGGGGCTCTCTCCTACAATGAGCAGTTCTTC. The encoded protein is CASSPGTSGALSYNEQFF.